The 8 T cell receptor beta chains presented below share a single source sample, sequenced in a study of shared clonotypes between healthy human individuals. Naive CD8 cells lacked CD45RO and underwent positive selection for CCR7, leaving out terminally differentiated effector memory CD45RA+ cells. Clones were read by immunoSEQ multiplex PCR, and TCRdb kept only the in-frame ones, dropping some. The sample shows some 2,100,000 clones, just over 90% of them seen only once. The specimen was naive CD8+ T cells from PBMCs. The receptor set was obtained from a man between 18 and 29 years old in good health. Some clones in this sample may be carry-over from other donors' samples.

Only one count was recorded for this clone. This sequence joins TRBV19 and TRBJ1-5, with D uncertain. The CDR3 runs 15 residues. Germline CDR1 reads LNHDA; CDR2 reads SQIVND (reference sequence). The ends were cut back, 3 bases at V and 0 bases at J, with 9 bases in the middle. CDR3 amino acids: CASSMYPYSNQPQHF. CDR3 sequence (DNA): TGTGCCAGTAGTATGTATCCCTATAGCAATCAGCCCCAGCATTTT.

CDR3 nucleotides: TGCAGCGTTTTCGGCGGGCTACGGGCAGATACGCAGTATTTT. This codes for CSVFGGLRADTQYF. This chain connects TRBV29-1 to TRBJ2-3, with D maybe TRBD2 (5 bases). The CDR3 runs 14 residues. The ends were cut back, 5 bases at V and 4 bases at J, with 16 bases in the middle. Looked up from germline, CDR1 is SQVTM and CDR2 is ANQGSEA.

J is TRBJ2-1 and V is TRBV15; D not resolved. This CDR3 has 16 amino acids. Trimming cost V 5 bases and J 7 bases, with 21 bases left between them. The germline gives CDR1 LNHNV, CDR2 YYDKDF (reference sequence). DNA for the CDR3: TGTGCCACCAGCCCCTCCGTAACCAGCCGGAGTAATGAGCAGTTCTTC. Amino acid sequence: CATSPSVTSRSNEQFF.

V gene TRBV9 combines with J gene TRBJ1-1, with D unclear. CDR1 is SGDLS and CDR2 is YYNGEE in the germline V gene. The V gene lost 4 bases and the J gene lost 4 bases, with 8 bases spanning the gap. The CDR3 contains 12 residues. The CDR3 DNA reads TGTGCCAGCAGCCCTGGACCCACTGAAGCTTTCTTT. Its protein product is CASSPGPTEAFF.

The V and J genes are TRBV27 and TRBJ2-7; possibly TRBD2 for D (6 bases). The CDR3 has 15 amino acids. In germline, CDR1 is MNHEY, CDR2 SMNVEV (reference sequence). Deletions cut 5 bases from V and 1 base from J, with 15 bases between. The CDR3 DNA sequence: TGTGCCAGCAGTCCATATATAGCGGCTTCCTACGAGCAGTACTTC. Translated: CASSPYIAASYEQYF.

V and J are TRBV28 and TRBJ2-3; D is tentatively TRBD1 or TRBD2 (5 bases each). The CDR3 sequence is 16 residues long. Per the germline V gene, CDR1 is MDHEN and CDR2 is SYDVKM. V shed 2 bases and J shed 4 bases, with 16 bases lying between them. CDR3 region: CASSLQGRLPADTQYF. DNA of the CDR3: TGTGCCAGCAGTTTACAGGGACGCCTCCCCGCAGATACGCAGTATTTT.

The V gene is TRBV4-1, the J gene TRBJ2-1; the match to TRBD2 covers 9 bases. J was trimmed by 8 bases and V by 4 bases; bases with no gene match: 9. Per germline, CDR1 MGHRA and CDR2 YSYEKL. The CDR3 loop spans 15 amino acids. CDR3 sequence: CASSPWGLAADEQFF. In nucleotides, the CDR3 is TGCGCCAGCAGCCCCTGGGGACTAGCTGCGGATGAGCAGTTCTTC.

J is TRBJ1-1 and V is TRBV7-9, with TRBD1 matching 7 bases. CDR3 length equals 14 residues. Germline V gene lookup returns CDR1 SEHNR and CDR2 FQNEAQ (reference sequence). V gave up 4 bases and J gave up 12 bases; unmatched junction bases: 14. The CDR3 DNA is TGTGCCAGCAGCTCTCCCCGAACAGGGGAGTCGACTTTCTTT. Translation gives CASSSPRTGESTFF. The whole variable domain, remainder taken from reference TRBV7-9 and TRBJ1-1, is DTGVSQNPRHKITKRGQNVTFRCDPISEHNRLYWYRQTLGQGPEFLTYFQNEAQLEKSRLLSDRFSAERPKGSFSTLEIQRTEQGDSAMYLCASSSPRTGESTFFGQGTRLTVV.